Detailed here is one TCR beta chain. It has no known antigen specificity. Per-nucleotide qualities are absent, and no much larger clonotype sits a single base away. The cohort consisted of fewer than 700 healthy bone marrow donors. All cohort members were sampled while nominally healthy, although unrecorded immune exposures were likely present. The donor tested CMV seropositive and was one of the 289 seropositive cohort members. A peripheral blood sample was collected from each donor, and TCR beta sequencing was performed on peripheral blood mononuclear cells. The Qiagen DNeasy Blood Extraction Kit was used to extract genomic DNA from the blood cell samples. Library preparation employed the immunoSEQ multiplex PCR assay. For the multiplex PCR, a mixture combining 60 forward primers for TCR Vbeta segments and 13 reverse primers for TCR Jbeta segments was used. A multiplex PCR assay on genomic DNA amplified the CDR3 region of rearranged TCR beta genes. Amplified TCR beta libraries were sequenced as 87-base-pair reads on the Illumina HiSeq System. Per the original workflow: Across the 670 or so repertoires, a later analysis counted approximately 83 million unique TCR beta chains, roughly 11 million of which were shared by at least two donors. Raw reads were error-corrected and collapsed into unique sequences by a nearest-neighbor algorithm in which closely related sequences were merged to remove PCR and sequencing errors. Alignment of CDR3 sequences to IMGT reference sequences was used to assign V, D and J gene segments. Each retained sequence needed at least a six-nucleotide match to both a V gene segment and a J gene segment. A rearrangement counted as productive if the CDR3 had no stop codons and remained in frame with V and J, and every other rearrangement counted as non-productive. CDR3 was defined according to IMGT convention as the region running from the second conserved V-encoded cysteine to the conserved J-encoded phenylalanine. The earlier analysis of about 570 of the donors excluded any sequence lacking an unambiguous match to a single V gene segment. In an earlier analysis of 500 to 750 of the donors, V segments were called functional above 56.7% productive rearrangements and were called segregating when the between-donor standard deviation exceeded 5%. A statistical classification framework was built for diagnosing cytomegalovirus status from the catalog of TCR beta chain sequences. V and J gene assignment, in a later analysis, came from comparing TCR nucleotide sequences with IMGT/GENE-DB human TR gene sequences. Using the TCRdist pipeline, a later analysis assigned CDR3 sequences along with most-parsimonious VDJ recombination scenarios. A later analysis defined each TCR beta chain by its CDR3 amino acid sequence plus V-gene family, and excluded reads lacking a unique V-gene family. In a later analysis, several hundred highly shared, low-generation-probability nucleotide sequences were removed to address suspected cross-contamination and a sequencing artifact. In a later analysis, a clonal expansion index was calculated for each public chain from normalized within-repertoire ranks of inferred template counts. A later analysis computed generation probabilities with a VDJ recombination model fitted to out-of-frame rearrangements, and checked the results against IGoR. In a later analysis, hypergeometric tests were used to score TCR-TCR, TCR-HLA and TCR-CMV co-occurrence, with a repertoire-size bias correction applied to TCR pairs. To estimate false discovery rates, a later analysis permuted the HLA or CMV assignments 20 times. A later analysis grouped co-occurring TCRs with DBSCAN, adding TCRdist sequence similarity when clustering within HLA-allele-positive subsets. Co-occurrence clustering excluded repertoires with fewer than 30,000 or more than 120,000 public chains, plus five with anomalous nucleotide sharing. In TCRdb, the immuneACCESS table is reduced to in-frame sequences with V and J assigned. These tables do not hold every clone; where another copy was compared, an unresolved V gene accounts for under half, and the others remain unexplained. The V and J calls and the clone size are those of that table, but D and trimming were determined from the DNA. Across this sample there are 200,000 to 300,000 clones, with about four fifths seen only once. The ten largest account for around 5.7% of the sample.

This sample is drawn from a study of cytomegalovirus exposure and HLA in healthy donors (dated by TCRdb to 2016 to 2017). General notes on the study: An earlier analysis of 587 of the donors reported about 260 Gb of sequence data and some 110 million unique TCR beta sequences obtained from some 200 million T cells. Typing coverage varied by locus: roughly 629-640 donors for A, B, C, DRB1 and DQB1; more than 500 for DQA1; approximately 610 for DPA1; some 470 for DPB1. To predict cytomegalovirus infection status, the study combined high-throughput TCR immunosequencing, statistical association of individual TCRs with disease status, and machine learning. Roughly five DR-DQ haplotypes were handled as single units for association and clustering, since linkage in the cohort was strong. Rather than drawing on any new phenotypic data, the later analysis identified candidate immune exposures from TCR beta sequences and the way those sequences occurred across donors. Donor age, sex, ethnicity and CMV serostatus were collected together with the repertoire data. Class I and class II HLA loci were covered by the typing at four-digit resolution. Of the 398 genotyped donors, about 80% fell in the genetic ancestry cluster associated with self-reported Caucasian donors. All discovery cohort repertoires had been generated on a single sequencing platform. To decide whether each TCR beta V gene segment behaved as functional or pseudogenic, an earlier analysis of 587 of the donors relied on high-throughput TCR beta sequencing. An early release that covered some 640 HLA-typed donors contained approximately 320 gigabases of sequencing data and about 84 million unique TCR sequences. The aim of the study was to test whether cataloging public T cell receptors could identify signatures of past pathogen exposure. Across around 400 genotyped donors of the cohort, an average of roughly 250,000 unique TCR beta nucleotide sequences per donor were sequenced, and approximately 17% of those sequences were non-productive. A separate validation cohort of approximately 120 different subjects was used in addition to the roughly 640-subject first cohort. A later analysis re-analyzed previously published TCR beta repertoires from several hundred donors and added high-resolution HLA genotyping to study TCR occurrence patterns. The T cell repertoires of 666 subjects were profiled by immunosequencing and related to cytomegalovirus serostatus. A later genetic analysis took genome-wide SNP genotypes for about three fifths of the 666 donors and used that subset as a discovery cohort.

Study-level results and caveats: In this cohort, only TCR beta chains were sequenced, and detectable features were limited by the absence of alpha or paired-chain data. A further reported finding was that TCR beta sequences accurately predicted the HLA-A and HLA-B alleles for most subjects in the first cohort. When HLA alleles, especially DR and DQ, strongly co-occurred, TCR associations were difficult to assign to individual alleles. According to a later genetic analysis, donors in an Asian-associated ancestry cluster had fewer N-insertions in productive TCRs than the approximately 710-donor mean. While some public TCRs were present in many individuals, most TCR sequences turned up only very rarely across donors. According to a later analysis, most CMV-associated TCR beta chains appeared to be HLA-restricted, and the HLA associations seemed to be driven largely by CMV exposure. A later genetic analysis associated a missense DCLRE1C variant with V-gene and J-gene trimming of TCR beta chains, and an independent cohort replicated the association. The authors suggested that the approach could potentially be generalized to other disease states and immunological phenotypes. A few of the identified cytomegalovirus-associated TCR beta chains were confirmed in vitro to be specific for cytomegalovirus antigens. The only immune exposure information available for the cohort was CMV serostatus. A cluster of highly shared sequence variants was judged likely to represent a technical artifact of the sequencing pipeline. A later analysis found that HLA-associated TCR beta chains were more clonally expanded and had lower generation probabilities than equally common non-associated chains. Because counts were too low, about 17 rarely observed V segments, including chromosome 9 orphons, were excluded from the earlier analysis of around 590 of the donors. The 87-base-pair reads could not distinguish some IMGT-functional V segments, including TRBV6-2 and TRBV6-3, so those segments were excluded. Specific HLA alleles were associated with some 15,000 TCR beta sequences at a false discovery rate of 0.05 in a later analysis. A later analysis found that TCR association rates varied across HLA loci, with DRB1 alleles showing the most associated TCRs and HLA-C alleles the fewest. Because HLA typing was missing for some donors at each locus, association tests included only the typed subset. Correlated functional status among segregating V segments might be attributable to linkage disequilibrium, but an unknown experimental factor could not be ruled out. A later analysis reported that several top co-occurrence clusters appeared linked to parvovirus B19, influenza, CMV and Epstein-Barr virus. Presence/absence analyses assumed roughly uniform sequencing depth across donors, an assumption that may not hold. The study listed around 160 TCR beta chains as associated with cytomegalovirus. Cytomegalovirus status was reported to be diagnosed by the classifier with high specificity and sensitivity in both the original and validation cohorts. In an earlier analysis of more than 450 of the donors, most TCR beta V segments were observed in productive rearrangements about 90% or about 30% of the time, broadly matching IMGT annotations.

The CDR3 measures 15 amino acids from cysteine to phenylalanine. Just the 45-base CDR3 DNA is kept, in frame starting at base 1. V lost 4 bases and J lost 7 bases, and the count of bases not matched to a germline gene is 9. Based on the germline V gene, the CDR1 and CDR2 sequences are SGHRS and YFSETQ. The sequence was obtained from a woman in her 40s in good health and CMV-seropositive. The chain is assembled from TRBV5-1 and TRBJ2-1, and 9 junctional nucleotides match TRBD2. Sequencing was done on a sample of PBMCs. The CDR3 reads CASSLRTSALNEQFF. The sequence in DNA is TGCGCCAGCAGCCTACGGACTAGCGCGTTGAATGAGCAGTTCTTC.